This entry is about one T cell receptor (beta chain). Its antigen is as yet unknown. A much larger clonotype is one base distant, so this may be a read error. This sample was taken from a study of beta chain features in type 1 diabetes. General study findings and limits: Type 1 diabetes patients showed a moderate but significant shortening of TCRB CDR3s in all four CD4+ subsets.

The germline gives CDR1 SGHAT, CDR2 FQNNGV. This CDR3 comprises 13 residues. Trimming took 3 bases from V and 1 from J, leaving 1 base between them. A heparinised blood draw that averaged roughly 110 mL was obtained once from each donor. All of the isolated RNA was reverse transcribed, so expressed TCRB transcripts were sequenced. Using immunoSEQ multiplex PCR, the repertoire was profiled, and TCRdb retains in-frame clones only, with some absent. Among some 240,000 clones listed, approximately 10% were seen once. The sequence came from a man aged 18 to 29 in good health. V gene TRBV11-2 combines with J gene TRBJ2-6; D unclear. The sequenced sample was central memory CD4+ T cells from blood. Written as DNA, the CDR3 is TGTGCCAGCAGCTTTTCTGGGGCCAACGTCCTGACTTTC. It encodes CASSFSGANVLTF.